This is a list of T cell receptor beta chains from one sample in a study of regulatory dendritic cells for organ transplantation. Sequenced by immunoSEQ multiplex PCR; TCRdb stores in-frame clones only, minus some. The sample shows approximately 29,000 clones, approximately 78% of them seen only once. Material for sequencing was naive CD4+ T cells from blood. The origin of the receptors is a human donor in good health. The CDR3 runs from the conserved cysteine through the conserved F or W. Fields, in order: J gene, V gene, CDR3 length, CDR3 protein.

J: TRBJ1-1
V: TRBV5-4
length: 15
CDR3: CASSPQSGETSLSFF

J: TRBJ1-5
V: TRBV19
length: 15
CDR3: CASSLWTSTNQPQHF

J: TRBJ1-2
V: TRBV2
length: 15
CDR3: CASSYTRQGAGGYTF

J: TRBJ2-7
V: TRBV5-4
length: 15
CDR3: CASSLVSGGSYEQYF

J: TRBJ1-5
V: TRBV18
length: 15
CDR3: CASSPQSHSNQPQHF

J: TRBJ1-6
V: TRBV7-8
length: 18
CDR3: CASSLPTGGPSRNSPLHF

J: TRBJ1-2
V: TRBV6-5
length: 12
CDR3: CASSDWGAGYTF

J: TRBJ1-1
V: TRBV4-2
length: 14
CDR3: CASSQEGANTEAFF

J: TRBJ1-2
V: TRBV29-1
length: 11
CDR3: CSAMGQAGYTF

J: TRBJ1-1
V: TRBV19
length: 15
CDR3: CASSKPSGGFTEAFF

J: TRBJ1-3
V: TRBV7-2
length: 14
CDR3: CASSPTGFGNTIYF

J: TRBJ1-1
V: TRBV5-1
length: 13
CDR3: CASSLGGDTEAFF

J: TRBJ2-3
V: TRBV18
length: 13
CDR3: CASSESSGDTQYF

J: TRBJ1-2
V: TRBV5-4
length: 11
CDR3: CASSLSNGYTF

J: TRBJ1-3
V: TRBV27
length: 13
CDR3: CASRPPGGNTIYF

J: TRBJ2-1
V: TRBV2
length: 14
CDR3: CASRGLAGYNEQFF

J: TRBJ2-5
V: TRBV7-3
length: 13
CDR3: CASSLRPQETQYF

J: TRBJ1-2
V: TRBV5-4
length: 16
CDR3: CASSLAATGGDYGYTF

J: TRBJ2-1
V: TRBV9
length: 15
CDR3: CASSERGGLYNEQFF

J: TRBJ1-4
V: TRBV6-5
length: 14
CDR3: CASSIGQGREKLFF

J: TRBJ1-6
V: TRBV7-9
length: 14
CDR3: CASSRGTVDSPLHF

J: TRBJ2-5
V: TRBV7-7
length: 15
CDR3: CASSPTSGSGGTQYF

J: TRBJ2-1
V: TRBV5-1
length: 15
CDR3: CASSSTSGGANEQFF

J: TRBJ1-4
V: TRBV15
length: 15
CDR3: CATSRTGATNEKLFF

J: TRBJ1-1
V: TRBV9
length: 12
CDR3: CASGTVNTEAFF

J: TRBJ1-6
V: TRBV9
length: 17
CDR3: CASSAGWGDRTNSPLHF

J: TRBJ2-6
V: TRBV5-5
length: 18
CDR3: CASSLRDRGPSGANVLTF